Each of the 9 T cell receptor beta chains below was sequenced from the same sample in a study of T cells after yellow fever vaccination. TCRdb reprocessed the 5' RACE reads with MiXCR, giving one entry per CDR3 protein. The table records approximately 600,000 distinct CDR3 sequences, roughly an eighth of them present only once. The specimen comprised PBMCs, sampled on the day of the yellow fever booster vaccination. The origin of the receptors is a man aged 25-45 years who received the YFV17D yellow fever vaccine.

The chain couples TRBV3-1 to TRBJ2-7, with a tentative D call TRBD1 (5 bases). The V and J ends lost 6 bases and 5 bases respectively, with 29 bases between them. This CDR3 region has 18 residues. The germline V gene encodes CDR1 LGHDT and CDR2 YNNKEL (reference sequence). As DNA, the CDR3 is TGTGCCAGCAGTTTTATTCAAACAACAGGTCCCTCCAGCCACGAGCAGTACTTC. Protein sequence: CASSFIQTTGPSSHEQYF.

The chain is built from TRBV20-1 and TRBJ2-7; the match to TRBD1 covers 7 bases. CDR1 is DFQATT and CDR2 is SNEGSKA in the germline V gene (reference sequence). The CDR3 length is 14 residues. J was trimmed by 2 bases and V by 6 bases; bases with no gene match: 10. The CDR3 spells CSAKTGALTYEQYF. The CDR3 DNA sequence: TGCAGTGCGAAAACAGGGGCCTTAACCTACGAGCAGTACTTC.

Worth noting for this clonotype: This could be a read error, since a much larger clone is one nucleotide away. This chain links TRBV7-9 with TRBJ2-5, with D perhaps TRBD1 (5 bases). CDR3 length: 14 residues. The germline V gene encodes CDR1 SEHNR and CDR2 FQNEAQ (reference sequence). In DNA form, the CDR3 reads TGTGCCAGCAGCCCAACGACAGAACAAGAGACCCAGCACTTC. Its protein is CASSPTTEQETQHF.

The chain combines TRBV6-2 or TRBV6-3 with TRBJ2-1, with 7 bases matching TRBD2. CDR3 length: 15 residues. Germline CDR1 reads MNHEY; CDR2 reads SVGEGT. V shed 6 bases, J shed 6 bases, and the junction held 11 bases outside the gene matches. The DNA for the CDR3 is TGTGCCAGCAGGATTCTTAGCGGGCAGCGCAATGAGCAGTTCTTC. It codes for CASRILSGQRNEQFF.

The CDR3 DNA sequence: TGTGCCAGCACGCGGGGGGGCGGGACTACCTACAATGAGCAGTTCTTC. Encoded protein: CASTRGGGTTYNEQFF. This chain joins TRBV27 and TRBJ2-1, with 9 bases fitting TRBD2. The CDR3 runs 16 residues. The germline CDR1 and CDR2 sequences are MNHEY and SMNVEV (reference sequence). Unmatched junction bases numbered 9, after V lost 7 bases and J lost 2 bases.

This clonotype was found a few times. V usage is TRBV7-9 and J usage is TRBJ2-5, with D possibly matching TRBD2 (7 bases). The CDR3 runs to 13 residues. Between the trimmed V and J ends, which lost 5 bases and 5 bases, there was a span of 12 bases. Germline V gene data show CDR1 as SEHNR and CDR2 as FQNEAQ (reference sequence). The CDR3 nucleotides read TGTGCCAGCAGCCCCGCGGGGGCGGAGACCCAGTACTTC. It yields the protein CASSPAGAETQYF.

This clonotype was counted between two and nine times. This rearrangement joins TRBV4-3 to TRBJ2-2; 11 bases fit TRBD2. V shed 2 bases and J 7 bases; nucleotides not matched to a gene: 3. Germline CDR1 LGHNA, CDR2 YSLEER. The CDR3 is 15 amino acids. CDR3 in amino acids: CASSQMTSGVGELFF. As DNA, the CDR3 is TGCGCCAGCAGCCAAATGACTAGCGGGGTCGGGGAGCTGTTTTTT.

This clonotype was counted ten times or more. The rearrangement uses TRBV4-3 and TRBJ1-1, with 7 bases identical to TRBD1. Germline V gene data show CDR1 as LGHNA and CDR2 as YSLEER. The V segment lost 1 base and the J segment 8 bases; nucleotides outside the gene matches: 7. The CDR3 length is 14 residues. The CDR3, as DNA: TGCGCCAGCAGCCAAGTTGTCAGGGGGGGGGAAGCTTTCTTT. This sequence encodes CASSQVVRGGEAFF.

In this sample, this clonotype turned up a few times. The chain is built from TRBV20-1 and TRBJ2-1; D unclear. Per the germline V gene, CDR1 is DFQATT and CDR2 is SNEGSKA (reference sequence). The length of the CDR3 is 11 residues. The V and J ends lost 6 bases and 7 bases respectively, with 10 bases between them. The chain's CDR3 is CSAPETNEQFF. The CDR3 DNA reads TGCAGTGCCCCTGAAACAAATGAGCAGTTCTTC.